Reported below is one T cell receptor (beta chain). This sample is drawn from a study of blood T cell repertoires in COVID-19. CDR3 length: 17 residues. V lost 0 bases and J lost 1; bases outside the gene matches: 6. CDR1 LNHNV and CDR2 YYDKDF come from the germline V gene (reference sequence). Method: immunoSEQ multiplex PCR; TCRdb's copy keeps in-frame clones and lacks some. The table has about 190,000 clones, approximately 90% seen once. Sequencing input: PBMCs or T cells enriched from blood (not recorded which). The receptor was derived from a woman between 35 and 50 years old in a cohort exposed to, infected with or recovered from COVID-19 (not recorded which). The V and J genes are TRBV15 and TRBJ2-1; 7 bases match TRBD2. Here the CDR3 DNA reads TGTGCCACCAGCAGAGATCGGCCCGGGAGGTCCTACAATGAGCAGTTCTTC. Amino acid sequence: CATSRDRPGRSYNEQFF.